The next 28 T cell receptor beta chains were all read from a single sample in a study of T-cell memory formation after mild COVID-19. TCRdb ran MiXCR on the 5' RACE reads and lists one entry per CDR3 protein. The repertoire has fewer than 400,000 distinct CDR3 sequences, 10% to 15% of them found once; the top ten carry about a fifth. The sample consisted of PBMCs or a T cell subset sorted from them (not recorded which). These receptors were obtained from a man aged 18 to 29 who had mild COVID-19 (a few samples of this study predate the infection). Cell type and time point are not known.

The chain is built from TRBV29-1 and TRBJ1-1, with a possible D match to TRBD1 (5 bases). The ends were cut back, 7 bases at V and 3 bases at J, with 15 bases in the middle. This CDR3 is built from 13 residues. Germline V gives CDR1 SQVTM, CDR2 ANQGSEA. Here the CDR3 reads CSAKQDHYTEAFF. CDR3 sequence (DNA): TGCAGCGCTAAACAGGACCACTACACTGAAGCTTTCTTT.

This clonotype came up many times. This chain links TRBV27 with TRBJ1-2; maybe TRBD1 (6 bases). The CDR3 runs 14 residues. Between the trimmed V and J ends, which lost 5 bases and 4 bases, there was a span of 14 bases. The germline V gene has CDR1 MNHEY and CDR2 SMNVEV (reference sequence). CDR3 DNA sequence: TGTGCCAGCAGTCCACAGGGCTCGGGCTATGGCTACACCTTC. It specifies CASSPQGSGYGYTF.

This clonotype was observed at least ten times. The CDR3 nucleotides are TGTGCCAGCAGCTCGCGAAACACTGAAGCTTTCTTT. This translates into CASSSRNTEAFF. This chain joins TRBV7-2 and TRBJ1-1; D is unresolved. The germline CDR1 and CDR2 sequences are SGHTA and FQGNSA. CDR3 size: 12 residues. Trimming removed 4 bases from V and 2 bases from J, with 5 bases in between.

J is TRBJ2-5 and V is TRBV6-5; 12 bases line up with TRBD2. The germline V gene encodes CDR1 MNHEY and CDR2 SVGAGI. V lost 5 bases, J lost 4 bases, and 5 bases stayed unmatched. The CDR3 is 15 residues long. The CDR3 sequence is CASSPGLAGTETQYF. CDR3 in DNA: TGTGCCAGCAGTCCCGGACTAGCGGGGACAGAGACCCAGTACTTC.

The chain recombines TRBV18 with TRBJ1-2; D might be TRBD1 (6 bases). Trimming took off 3 bases at V and 2 bases at J, with 10 bases between the two ends. The CDR3 extends over 14 amino acids. In germline, CDR1 is KGHSH, CDR2 LQKENI. CDR3 coding DNA: TGTGCCAGCTCACCCGGGACACCGAACTATGGCTACACCTTC. This sequence encodes CASSPGTPNYGYTF.

This clonotype was seen a few times. The J gene is TRBJ1-1, the V gene TRBV6-2 or TRBV6-3, with 9 bases matching TRBD1. The CDR3 runs to 12 residues. V was pared by 4 bases and J by 10 bases, with 4 bases of the junction left unmatched. Germline values: CDR1 MNHEY, CDR2 SVGEGT. CDR3 DNA sequence: TGTGCCAGCAGTTTCCCGACAGGGGGAGCTTTCTTT. Amino acid sequence: CASSFPTGGAFF.

This clonotype was picked up a small number of times. The chain carries TRBV29-1 and TRBJ2-7; 7 nucleotides align to TRBD1. Germline CDR1 and CDR2: SQVTM and ANQGSEA. After removal of 7 bases from V and 3 bases from J, the junction contained 6 bases not matched to a gene. CDR3 size: 12 residues. The CDR3 DNA follows: TGCAGCGCCATAGGACAGGACTACGAGCAGTACGTC. Translation gives CSAIGQDYEQYV.

This clonotype was seen a few times. V gene TRBV12-3 or TRBV12-4 combines with J gene TRBJ2-2, with D perhaps matching TRBD1 or TRBD2 (6 bases each). The CDR3 contains 14 residues. V lost 3 bases and J lost 4, with 9 bases in between. The CDR3 bases are TGTGCCAGCAGTTTTGAGGGGGGCACCGGGGAGCTGTTTTTT. It translates to CASSFEGGTGELFF.

V usage is TRBV3-1 and J usage is TRBJ1-6, with unresolved D. The V and J ends lost 8 bases and 7 bases respectively, with 9 bases between them. The CDR3 is 12 residues long. CDR1 is LGHDT, CDR2 YNNKEL, per germline (reference sequence). The DNA of the CDR3 is TGTGCCAGCCGAGTGTCGAATTCACCCCTCCACTTT. Protein: CASRVSNSPLHF.

This clonotype was observed many times. V and J are TRBV6-6 and TRBJ1-5; possible D gene TRBD1, 6 bases. The CDR3 consists of 16 residues. Germline CDR1 and CDR2: MNHNY and SVGAGI (reference sequence). The ends were cut back, 2 bases at V and 7 bases at J, with 18 bases in the middle. DNA of the CDR3: TGTGCCAGCAGTTACGGAGGTATCCAGGGGAAGCAGCCCCAGCATTTT. This sequence encodes CASSYGGIQGKQPQHF.

This clonotype was seen only a few times. The chain employs TRBV2 and TRBJ2-7, with TRBD1 matching 11 bases. V shed 6 bases, J shed 0 bases, and the junction held 4 bases outside the gene matches. The CDR3 sequence is 15 residues long. CDR1 SNHLY and CDR2 FYNNEI come from the germline V gene. CDR3 DNA: TGTGCCAGCAGGAGAGGGACAGGGGGCTCCTACGAGCAGTACGTC. Translation gives CASRRGTGGSYEQYV.

J is TRBJ2-5 and V is TRBV29-1, with 8 bases matching TRBD1. With V trimmed by 4 bases and J by 5 bases, 9 bases remained unmatched. The CDR3 runs to 14 residues. The germline V gene encodes CDR1 SQVTM and CDR2 ANQGSEA. CDR3 in amino acids: CSVVGTGRVETQYF. The CDR3 DNA sequence: TGCAGCGTTGTTGGGACAGGACGTGTGGAGACCCAGTACTTC.

This clonotype was counted at least ten times. The gene calls are TRBV15 and TRBJ2-1; D not certain. CDR3 length: 12 amino acids. V lost 1 base and J lost 5, with 3 bases in between. Looked up from germline, CDR1 is LNHNV and CDR2 is YYDKDF (reference sequence). The CDR3 nucleotides are TGTGCCACCAGCAGAGTACACAATGAGCAGTTCTTC. Amino acid sequence: CATSRVHNEQFF.

The CDR3, as DNA: TGTGCCTCGTCCGGCAGGGGCGACGAGACCCAGTACTTC. As protein: CASSGRGDETQYF. The J gene is TRBJ2-5, the V gene TRBV10-3; D perhaps matches TRBD1 (6 bases). The V end lost 11 bases, the J end lost 5 bases, and 18 bases lay between the germline ends. Germline V gene lookup returns CDR1 ENHRY and CDR2 SYGVKD. There are 13 residues in the CDR3.

The rearrangement uses TRBV5-5 and TRBJ1-5; the match to TRBD1 covers 7 bases. This CDR3 is 13 amino acids long. Germline lookup yields CDR1 SGHKS and CDR2 YYEKEE (reference sequence). V lost 4 bases and J lost 9; bases outside the gene matches: 7. CDR3 region: CASSPGGGRPQHF. In DNA form, the CDR3 reads TGTGCCAGCAGCCCAGGGGGGGGGCGGCCCCAGCATTTT.

The CDR3 region has the DNA TGTGCCAGCAGTTCCCAGAGCACAGATACGCAGTATTTT. It yields the protein CASSSQSTDTQYF. V is TRBV6-2 or TRBV6-3 and J is TRBJ2-3; D gene uncertain. With 4 bases removed from V and 0 bases from J, the gap between germline ends came to 5 bases. The CDR3 contains 13 residues. Germline assignment: CDR1 MNHEY and CDR2 SVGEGT.

The chain recombines TRBV7-3 with TRBJ2-1; weak D call: TRBD2 (5 bases). This CDR3 spans 13 amino acids. The V end was cut by 3 bases, the J end by 8 bases, with 11 bases between. Germline CDR1 SGHTA, CDR2 FQGTGA. CDR3 sequence reads: CASSLAGVDEQFF. CDR3 nucleotides: TGTGCCAGCAGCTTGGCCGGGGTTGATGAGCAGTTCTTC.

The chain couples TRBV6-1 to TRBJ1-2, with D possibly being TRBD1 (5 bases). This CDR3 is 15 amino acids long. The germline gives CDR1 MNHNS, CDR2 SASEGT. Trimming left V 1 base short and J 3 bases short, with 12 bases between. The CDR3, as DNA: TGTGCCAGCAGTGAAGGGGGGAGACGGTACTATGGCTACACCTTC. This gives the protein CASSEGGRRYYGYTF.

This clonotype was seen repeatedly, ten times or more. V is TRBV6-5 and J is TRBJ2-3; 9 nucleotides line up with TRBD1. This CDR3 has 16 amino acids. CDR1 and CDR2 from the germline V gene are MNHEY and SVGAGI. Unmatched junction bases numbered 7, after V lost 5 bases and J lost 1 base. The CDR3 is CASSRTGVLRTDTQYF. In DNA form, the CDR3 reads TGTGCCAGCAGTAGGACAGGGGTGCTACGCACAGATACGCAGTATTTT.

The chain uses TRBV3-1 and TRBJ1-5, with unresolved D. The CDR3 spans 13 residues. V was clipped by 4 bases and J by 11 bases, with 15 bases between them. CDR1 and CDR2 from the germline V gene are LGHDT and YNNKEL (reference sequence). The CDR3 loop reads CASSPQGLPAQHF. DNA for the CDR3: TGTGCCAGCAGCCCCCAAGGATTACCAGCCCAGCATTTT.

V usage is TRBV29-1 and J usage is TRBJ2-3; no firm D call. CDR1 and CDR2 (germline): SQVTM, ANQGSEA. The V and J ends lost 0 bases and 2 bases respectively, with 15 bases between them. CDR3 length: 16 amino acids. CDR3 coding DNA: TGCAGCGTTGAAGAAAATATCGGCAGACTCACAGATACGCAGTATTTT. This encodes CSVEENIGRLTDTQYF.

This clonotype has a handful of counts. The gene calls are TRBV4-3 and TRBJ1-2, with D perhaps matching TRBD1 (5 bases). Between the trimmed V and J ends, which lost 0 bases and 7 bases, there was a span of 12 bases. The CDR3 sequence is 14 residues long. Germline loops: CDR1 LGHNA, CDR2 YSLEER. The CDR3: CASSQDRRGGGYTF. The DNA for the CDR3 is TGCGCCAGCAGCCAAGATCGTAGGGGCGGTGGCTACACCTTC.

This clonotype was found a few times. The J gene is TRBJ2-1, the V gene TRBV5-1, with 8 bases lining up with TRBD2. In germline, CDR1 is SGHRS, CDR2 YFSETQ. V lost 4 bases, J lost 1 base, and 4 bases stayed unmatched. The CDR3 length is 15 residues. The CDR3 sequence: CASSDPGGSYNEQFF. CDR3 in DNA: TGCGCCAGCAGCGACCCGGGGGGGTCCTACAATGAGCAGTTCTTC.

V is TRBV9 and J is TRBJ2-3; the match to TRBD1 covers 8 bases. Germline loops: CDR1 SGDLS, CDR2 YYNGEE. The CDR3 contains 14 residues. V trimming: 6 bases; J trimming: 5 bases; junction bases outside the gene matches: 8. The CDR3 DNA reads as TGTGCCAGCAAGGGGCAGGGGGCAGGAGATACGCAGTATTTT. Translated: CASKGQGAGDTQYF.

CDR3 in amino acids: CSAQGSGQAEQYV. DNA for the CDR3: TGCAGCGCCCAGGGGTCGGGACAGGCCGAGCAGTACGTC. V and J are TRBV29-1 and TRBJ2-7; TRBD1 matches 8 bases. CDR3 length: 13 amino acids. The V segment lost 7 bases and the J segment 6 bases; nucleotides outside the gene matches: 11. CDR1 is SQVTM, CDR2 ANQGSEA, per germline.

The chain employs TRBV4-1 and TRBJ2-5; D gene ambiguous. The V and J ends lost 2 bases and 0 bases respectively, with 10 bases between them. There are 15 residues in the CDR3. Germline loops: CDR1 MGHRA, CDR2 YSYEKL. The CDR3, as DNA: TGCGCCAGCAGCCAATCGATGGCATACCAAGAGACCCAGTACTTC. Residues: CASSQSMAYQETQYF.

This clonotype was detected only a few times. The DNA of the CDR3 is TGTGCCAGCAGCCACTACGGACTAGCGGGGGGCCTTCGACAAGAGACCCAGTACTTC. Amino acids: CASSHYGLAGGLRQETQYF. The V and J genes are TRBV27 and TRBJ2-5, with 14 bases aligning to TRBD2. In germline, CDR1 is MNHEY, CDR2 SMNVEV (reference sequence). J lost 2 bases, V lost 6 bases, and 14 bases had no gene match. This CDR3 spans 19 amino acids.

This clonotype was detected only a few times. The V and J genes are TRBV12-5 and TRBJ1-2; D unresolved. The CDR3 totals 13 residues. Trimming stripped 1 base from V and 7 bases from J, with 10 bases between. Looked up from germline, CDR1 is LGHNT and CDR2 is FRNRAP. The CDR3 coding sequence is TGTGCTAGTGGTTTGGCCCGGGGATTTGGCTACACCTTC. Residues: CASGLARGFGYTF. Full variable domain (outside the CDR3, taken from reference TRBV12-5 and TRBJ1-2): DARVTQTPRHKVTEMGQEVTMRCQPILGHNTVFWYRQTMMQGLELLAYFRNRAPLDDSGMPKDRFSAEMPDATLATLKIQPSEPRDSAVYFCASGLARGFGYTFGSGTRLTVV.